This TCR beta chain derives from a study of blood T cells in healthy people across ages. A second about 7 to 11 cycle PCR used barcoded and J-beta primers. TCRdb redid the calling of the 5' RACE reads with MiXCR, one entry per CDR3 protein. The sample includes some 1,800,000 distinct CDR3 sequences, about two fifths of them seen just once. General study results and limits: Both higher diversity and more naive CD4+ cells marked long-lived donors when set against aged donors.

Worth noting for this clonotype: Its specificity is not known.

The CDR3 is made up of 18 amino acids. CDR1 is SGHAT and CDR2 is FQNNGV in the germline V gene. V shed 6 bases and J shed 0 bases, with 23 bases lying between them. Each of the donors had 8 to 10 milliliters of peripheral blood drawn into EDTA-treated Vacutainer tubes. Isolation of PBMCs gave at least 6 million cells per sample. The V call is TRBV11-2, the J call TRBJ1-1; no clear D. The sequence was obtained from a human donor in good health. Sample: blood. The CDR3 reads CASRPSLKQTPMNTEAFF. CDR3 in DNA: TGTGCCAGCAGACCGTCCCTGAAACAGACACCTATGAACACTGAAGCTTTCTTT.